The clone carrying this T cell receptor beta chain came up once. CDR3 length equals 15 residues. V dropped 5 bases and J dropped 9; count of bases not matched to a gene: 14. CDR1 is SGDLS, CDR2 YYNGEE, per germline. The record originates from a study of blood T cell repertoires in COVID-19. As for the study in general: Samples came from the United States, Italy and Spain, spanning acute and convalescent COVID-19.

No more than 2 weeks before study entry, exposed participants had met a case of COVID-19. As processed by the authors: Estimates of nucleated cell counts were drawn from the amplification of reference gene primers. Measured with immunoSEQ multiplex PCR; TCRdb has only the in-frame clones, and not every one. Clonal size and the V and J genes are those of that table, whereas D and trimming came from the DNA. The repertoire includes around 250,000 clones, around 90% of them detected once, and 2.5% to 3.5% sits in the top ten. The sample taken for sequencing was PBMCs or T cells enriched from blood (not recorded which). The rearrangement links TRBV9 to TRBJ1-3; 7 bases are shared with TRBD1. The sequence came from a woman in her 40s who had been exposed to COVID-19. The CDR3 DNA sequence: TGTGCCAGCAGTTTCGAGGACGCAGGGGGAGGCACCATATATTTT. Amino acid sequence: CASSFEDAGGGTIYF.